One and the same sample provided the 2 T cell receptor beta chains below, sequenced in a study of OX40 agonist ivuxolimab in advanced cancers. Data came from immunoSEQ multiplex PCR; TCRdb stores just in-frame clones and leaves some out. The sample has some 77,000 clones; roughly 88% are singletons. This specimen was CD4+ or CD8+ T cells sorted from blood, taken in a trial of the OX40 agonist ivuxolimab. Receptor source: an adult with an advanced solid tumor such as melanoma, head and neck, liver or kidney cancer.

This clone was recorded only once. The chain uses TRBV14 and TRBJ2-3; tentatively, D is TRBD2 (5 bases). Between the trimmed V and J ends, which lost 0 bases and 4 bases, there was a span of 14 bases. From germline, CDR1 is SGHDN and CDR2 FVKESK. The CDR3 spans 16 residues. CDR3 residues: CASSQDGRDPPDTQYF. The CDR3 nucleotides are TGTGCCAGCAGCCAAGATGGACGGGATCCCCCAGATACGCAGTATTTT. Supplemented by reference TRBV14 and TRBJ2-3, the full variable domain reads EAGVTQFPSHSVIEKGQTVTLRCDPISGHDNLYWYRRVMGKEIKFLLHFVKESKQDESGMPNNRFLAERTGGTYSTLKVQPAELEDSGVYFCASSQDGRDPPDTQYFGPGTRLTVL.

This sequence joins TRBV6-5 and TRBJ2-7, with D perhaps matching TRBD1 (5 bases). Trimming left V 7 bases short and J 2 bases short, with 12 bases between. Germline loops: CDR1 MNHEY, CDR2 SVGAGI. This CDR3 is 13 amino acids long. CDR3: CASTTGSAYEQYF. The CDR3 coding sequence is TGTGCCAGCACCACAGGTTCAGCCTACGAGCAGTACTTC.